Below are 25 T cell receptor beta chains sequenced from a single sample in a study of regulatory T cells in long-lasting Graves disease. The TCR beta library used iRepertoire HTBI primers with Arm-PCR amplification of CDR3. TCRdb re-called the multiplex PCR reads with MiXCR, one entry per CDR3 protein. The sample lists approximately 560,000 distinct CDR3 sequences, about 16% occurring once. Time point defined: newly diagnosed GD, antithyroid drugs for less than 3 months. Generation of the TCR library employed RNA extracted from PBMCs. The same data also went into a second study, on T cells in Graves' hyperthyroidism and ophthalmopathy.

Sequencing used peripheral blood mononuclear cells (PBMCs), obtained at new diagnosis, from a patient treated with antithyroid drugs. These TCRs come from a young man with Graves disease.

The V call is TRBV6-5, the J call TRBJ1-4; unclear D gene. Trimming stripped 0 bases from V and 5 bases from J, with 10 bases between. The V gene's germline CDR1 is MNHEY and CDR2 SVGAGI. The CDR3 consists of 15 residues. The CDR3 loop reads CASSYSSGNNEKLFF. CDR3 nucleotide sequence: TGTGCCAGCAGTTACTCGTCGGGGAACAATGAAAAACTGTTTTTT.

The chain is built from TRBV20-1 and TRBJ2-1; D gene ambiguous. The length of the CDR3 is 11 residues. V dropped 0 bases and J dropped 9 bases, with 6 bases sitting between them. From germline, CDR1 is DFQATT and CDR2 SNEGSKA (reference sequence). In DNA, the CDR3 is TGCAGTGCTAGAGAAAACAGTGAGCAGTTCTTC. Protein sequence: CSARENSEQFF.

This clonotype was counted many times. CDR3 nucleotides: TGTGCCAGCAGCCATTCGGGCGCGGGACTAGCTGCCTTCAATGAGCAGTTCTTC. Translation: CASSHSGAGLAAFNEQFF. The chain has TRBV28 and TRBJ2-1, with 9 nucleotides matching TRBD2. Losses at the gene ends were 6 bases for V and 6 bases for J; bases not matched to a gene: 18. Germline V gene data show CDR1 as MDHEN and CDR2 as SYDVKM. The CDR3 is made up of 18 amino acids.

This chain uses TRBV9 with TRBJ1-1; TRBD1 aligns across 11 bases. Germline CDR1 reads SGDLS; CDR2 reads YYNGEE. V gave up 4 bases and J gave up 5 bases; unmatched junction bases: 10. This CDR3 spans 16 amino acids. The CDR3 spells CASSQGTGGRVTEAFF. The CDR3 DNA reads TGTGCCAGCAGCCAGGGGACAGGGGGTCGTGTGACTGAAGCTTTCTTT.

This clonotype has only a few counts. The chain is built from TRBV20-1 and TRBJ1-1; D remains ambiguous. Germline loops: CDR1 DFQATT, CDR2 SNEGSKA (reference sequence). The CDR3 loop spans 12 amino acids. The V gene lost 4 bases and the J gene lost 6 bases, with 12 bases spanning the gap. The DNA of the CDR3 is TGCAGTGCTACCAGGAGGAGCTCTGAAGCTTTCTTT. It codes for CSATRRSSEAFF.

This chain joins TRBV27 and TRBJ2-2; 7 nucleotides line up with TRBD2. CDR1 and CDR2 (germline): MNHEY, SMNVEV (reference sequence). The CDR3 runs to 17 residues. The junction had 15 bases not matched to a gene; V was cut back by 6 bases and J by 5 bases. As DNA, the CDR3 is TGTGCCAGCAGCCCCGCCAAAGGGAGGGAGGGAACCGGGGAGCTGTTTTTT. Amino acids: CASSPAKGREGTGELFF.

CDR3 nucleotide sequence: TGTGCCAGCGGCGGACTAGCCTACGAGCAGTACTTC. Translation: CASGGLAYEQYF. The genes are TRBV12-3 or TRBV12-4 and TRBJ2-7, with 7 bases fitting TRBD2. With V trimmed by 8 bases and J by 2 bases, 3 bases remained unmatched. This CDR3 spans 12 amino acids.

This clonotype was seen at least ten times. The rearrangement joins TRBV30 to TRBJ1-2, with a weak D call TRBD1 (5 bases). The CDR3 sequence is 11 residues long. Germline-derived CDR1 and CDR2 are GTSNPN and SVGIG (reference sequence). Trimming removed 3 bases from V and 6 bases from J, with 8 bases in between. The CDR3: CAWRLRDGYTF. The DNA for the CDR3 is TGTGCCTGGAGGCTCAGGGATGGCTACACCTTC.

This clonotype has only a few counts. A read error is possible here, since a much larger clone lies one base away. CDR3 nucleotides: TGCGCCAGCTGTACTAGGGGACAGGAGTACTACAATGAGCAGTTCTTC. Translated, it gives CASCTRGQEYYNEQFF. This chain connects TRBV5-1 to TRBJ2-1; 8 bases agree with TRBD1. This CDR3 spans 16 amino acids. The trim removed 7 bases at V and 3 bases at J, leaving 12 bases unmatched. Germline V gives CDR1 SGHRS, CDR2 YFSETQ.

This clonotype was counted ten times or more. CDR3 coding DNA: TGTGCCAGCAGTGAAACAGGACGGAGCGGCTATGGCTACACCTTC. Residues: CASSETGRSGYGYTF. The chain joins TRBV6-1 to TRBJ1-2; tentatively, D is TRBD1 (5 bases). The CDR3 is 15 amino acids. The V end lost 2 bases, the J end lost 4 bases, and 14 bases lay between the germline ends. Germline V CDR1 and CDR2: MNHNS, SASEGT.

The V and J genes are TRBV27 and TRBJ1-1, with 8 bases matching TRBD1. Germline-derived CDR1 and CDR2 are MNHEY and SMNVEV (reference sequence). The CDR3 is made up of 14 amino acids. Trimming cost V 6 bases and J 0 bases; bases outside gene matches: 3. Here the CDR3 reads CASRTGQVNTEAFF. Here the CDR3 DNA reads TGTGCCAGCAGGACGGGACAGGTGAACACTGAAGCTTTCTTT.

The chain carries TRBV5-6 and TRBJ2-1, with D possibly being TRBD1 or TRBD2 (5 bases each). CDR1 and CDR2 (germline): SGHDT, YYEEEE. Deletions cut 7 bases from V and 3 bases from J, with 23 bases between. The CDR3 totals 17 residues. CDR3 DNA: TGTGCCAGCGCTGGAACAAGGGACCGCCGTGGCTACAATGAGCAGTTCTTC. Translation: CASAGTRDRRGYNEQFF.

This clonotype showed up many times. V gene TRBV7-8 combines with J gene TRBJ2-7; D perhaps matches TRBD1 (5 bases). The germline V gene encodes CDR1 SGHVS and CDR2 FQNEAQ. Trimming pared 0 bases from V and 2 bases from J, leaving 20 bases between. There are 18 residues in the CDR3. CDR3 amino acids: CASSLARLGLSRTYEQYF. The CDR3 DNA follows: TGTGCCAGCAGCTTAGCGCGGTTGGGGCTATCCCGTACCTACGAGCAGTACTTC.

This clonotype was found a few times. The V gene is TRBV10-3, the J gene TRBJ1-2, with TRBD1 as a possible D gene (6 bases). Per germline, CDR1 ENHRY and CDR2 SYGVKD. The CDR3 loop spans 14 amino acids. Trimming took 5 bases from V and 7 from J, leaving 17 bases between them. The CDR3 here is CAISKDSQRGGYTF. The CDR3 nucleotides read TGTGCCATCAGTAAGGACAGTCAGAGAGGTGGCTACACCTTC.

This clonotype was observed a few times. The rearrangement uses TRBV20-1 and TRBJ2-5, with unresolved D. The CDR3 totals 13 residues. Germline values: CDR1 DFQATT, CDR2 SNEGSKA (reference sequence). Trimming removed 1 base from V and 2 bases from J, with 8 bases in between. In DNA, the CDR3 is TGCAGTGCTAGAGGCACGGAGCAAGAGACCCAGTACTTC. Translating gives CSARGTEQETQYF.

CDR3 DNA sequence: TGTGCCAGCTCACCTGGGACGGTGAACAATGAGCAGTTCTTC. Translated, it gives CASSPGTVNNEQFF. The chain links TRBV18 to TRBJ2-1; perhaps D is TRBD1 or TRBD2 (5 bases each). Germline V gives CDR1 KGHSH, CDR2 LQKENI. V lost 3 bases and J lost 5, with 11 bases in between. The CDR3 loop spans 14 amino acids. Full variable domain (missing parts from reference TRBV18 and TRBJ2-1): NAGVMQNPRHLVRRRGQEARLRCSPMKGHSHVYWYRQLPEEGLKFMVYLQKENIIDESGMPKERFSAEFPKEGPSILRIQQVVRGDSAAYFCASSPGTVNNEQFFGPGTRLTVL.

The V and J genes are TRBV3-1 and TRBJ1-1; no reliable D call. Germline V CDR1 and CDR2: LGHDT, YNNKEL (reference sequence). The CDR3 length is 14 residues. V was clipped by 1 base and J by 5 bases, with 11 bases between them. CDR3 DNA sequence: TGTGCCAGCAGCCAAGTCGGGTTAGGGACTGAAGCTTTCTTT. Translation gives CASSQVGLGTEAFF.

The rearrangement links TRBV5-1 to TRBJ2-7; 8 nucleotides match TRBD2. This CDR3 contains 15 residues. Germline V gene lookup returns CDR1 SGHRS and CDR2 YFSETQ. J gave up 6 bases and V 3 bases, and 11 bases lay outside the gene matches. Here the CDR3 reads CASSWLRGLVGEQYF. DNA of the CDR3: TGCGCCAGCAGCTGGCTCCGGGGACTAGTGGGCGAGCAGTACTTC.

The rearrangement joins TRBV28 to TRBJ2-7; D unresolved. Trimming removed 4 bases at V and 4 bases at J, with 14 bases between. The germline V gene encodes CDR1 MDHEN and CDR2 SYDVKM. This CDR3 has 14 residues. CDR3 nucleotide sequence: TGTGCCAGCAGTTATCCTAGTGGAACATACGAGCAGTACTTC. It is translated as CASSYPSGTYEQYF.

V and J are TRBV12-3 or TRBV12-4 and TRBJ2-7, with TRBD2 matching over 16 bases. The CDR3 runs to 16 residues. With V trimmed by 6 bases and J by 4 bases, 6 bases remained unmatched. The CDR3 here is CASSPAGLAGGYEQYF. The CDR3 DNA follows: TGTGCCAGCAGCCCGGCGGGACTAGCGGGAGGGTACGAGCAGTACTTC.

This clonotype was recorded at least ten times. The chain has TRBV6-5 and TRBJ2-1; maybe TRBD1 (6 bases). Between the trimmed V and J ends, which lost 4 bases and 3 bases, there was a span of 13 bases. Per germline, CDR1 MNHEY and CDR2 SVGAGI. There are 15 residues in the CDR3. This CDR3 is CASSSSDRSYNEQFF. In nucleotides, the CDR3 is TGTGCCAGCAGTTCCTCCGACAGGAGCTACAATGAGCAGTTCTTC.

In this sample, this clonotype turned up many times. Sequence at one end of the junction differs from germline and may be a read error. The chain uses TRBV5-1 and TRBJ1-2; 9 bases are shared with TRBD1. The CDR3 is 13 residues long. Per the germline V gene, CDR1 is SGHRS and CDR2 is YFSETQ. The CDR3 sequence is CASSGTGSYGYTF. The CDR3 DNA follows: TGTGCCAGCAGTGGGACAGGGAGCTATGGCTACACCTTC.

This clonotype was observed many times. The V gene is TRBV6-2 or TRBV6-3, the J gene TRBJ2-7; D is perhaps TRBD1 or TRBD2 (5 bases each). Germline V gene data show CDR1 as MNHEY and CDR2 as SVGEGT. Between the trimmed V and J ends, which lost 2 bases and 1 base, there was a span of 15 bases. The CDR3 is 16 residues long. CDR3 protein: CASSYHAGKGSYEQYF. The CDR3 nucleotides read TGTGCCAGCAGTTACCACGCCGGGAAGGGGTCCTACGAGCAGTACTTC.

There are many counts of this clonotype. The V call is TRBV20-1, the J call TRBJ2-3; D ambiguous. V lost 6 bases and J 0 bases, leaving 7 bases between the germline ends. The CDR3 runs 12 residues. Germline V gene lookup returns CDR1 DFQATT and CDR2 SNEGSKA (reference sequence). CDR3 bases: TGCAGTGCCCCTTCGAGCACAGATACGCAGTATTTT. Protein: CSAPSSTDTQYF.

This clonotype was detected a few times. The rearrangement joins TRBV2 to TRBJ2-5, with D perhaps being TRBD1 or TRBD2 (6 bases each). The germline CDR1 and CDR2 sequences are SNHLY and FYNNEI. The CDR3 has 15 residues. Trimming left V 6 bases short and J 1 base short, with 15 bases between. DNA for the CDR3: TGTGCCAGCAGCCGACCGGGGGCGGTCCAAGAGACCCAGTACTTC. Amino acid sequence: CASSRPGAVQETQYF. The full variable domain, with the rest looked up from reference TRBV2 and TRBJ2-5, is EPEVTQTPSHQVTQMGQEVILRCVPISNHLYFYWYRQILGQKVEFLVSFYNNEISEKSEIFDDQFSVERPDGSNFTLKIRSTKLEDSAMYFCASSRPGAVQETQYFGPGTRLLVL.